The 8 T cell receptor beta chains below come from one sample, sequenced in a study of T cells expressing NK-cell markers. Following a re-call of the 5' RACE reads, TCRdb has one entry per CDR3 protein and lacks DNA. The sample data list almost 450,000 distinct CDR3 sequences. Sample: blood T cells: a sorted CD56 or NKG2C T cell subset, CD4+ or CD8+ T cells, or bulk PBMC T cells (not recorded which). The receptors were gathered from a woman aged 18-69 years in good health.

This chain uses TRBV12-3 or TRBV12-4 with TRBJ1-5. The CDR3 has 12 amino acids. The CDR3 sequence is CASNQMGQPQHF.

CDR3 sequence reads: CAISATGLAGGPKDTQYF. This chain uses TRBV10-3 with TRBJ2-3; there is no DNA to check the TCRdb D call of TRBD2. The germline CDR1 and CDR2 sequences are ENHRY and SYGVKD. The CDR3 runs 18 residues.

The chain carries TRBV7-8 and TRBJ2-2; TCRdb picks TRBD1, but there is no DNA to check that call. Germline V gene data show CDR1 as SGHVS and CDR2 as FQNEAQ. CDR3 length equals 15 residues. The CDR3 spells CASRTGQGWTGELFF.

CDR3 sequence: CASATDPVDNEQFF. This chain connects TRBV19 to TRBJ2-1. CDR3 length equals 14 residues. From germline, CDR1 is LNHDA and CDR2 SQIVND (reference sequence). The complete variable domain, with remaining parts taken from reference TRBV19 and TRBJ2-1, reads DGGITQSPKYLFRKEGQNVTLSCEQNLNHDAMYWYRQDPGQGLRLIYYSQIVNDFQKGDIAEGYSVSREKKESFPLTVTSAQKNPTAFYLCASATDPVDNEQFFGPGTRLTVL.

The chain recombines TRBV11-2 with TRBJ2-7; absent DNA, TCRdb's TRBD2 call cannot be checked. The CDR3 sequence is 18 residues long. Germline lookup yields CDR1 SGHAT and CDR2 FQNNGV. CDR3 protein: CASSLDVTSGISSYEQYF. Full variable domain (remainder filled in from reference TRBV11-2 and TRBJ2-7): EAGVAQSPRYKIIEKRQSVAFWCNPISGHATLYWYQQILGQGPKLLIQFQNNGVVDDSQLPKDRFSAERLKGVDSTLKIQPAKLEDSAVYLCASSLDVTSGISSYEQYFGPGTRLTVT.

The chain has TRBV29-1 and TRBJ1-1. The germline CDR1 and CDR2 sequences are SQVTM and ANQGSEA. The CDR3 has 12 residues. The CDR3 region is CSVEVVNTEAFF.

The rearrangement joins TRBV29-1 to TRBJ2-5; TCRdb names TRBD1, which stays unverified in the absence of DNA. This CDR3 region has 12 residues. Germline V gene lookup returns CDR1 SQVTM and CDR2 ANQGSEA. CDR3 in amino acids: CSHGGGQETQYF.

The chain couples TRBV4-3 to TRBJ2-2; TCRdb designates TRBD1, a call that cannot be tested without DNA. Per germline, CDR1 LGHNA and CDR2 YSLEER. The CDR3 covers 17 residues. CDR3 sequence reads: CASSHPQGVQGTGELFF.